This TCR beta chain was observed in a study of control samples from healthy donors and cancer patients. Sequencing used immunoSEQ multiplex PCR; TCRdb keeps in-frame clones, though not all of them. The sample yields 150,000 to 200,000 clones, over 85% seen once. CDR1 SNHLY and CDR2 FYNNEI come from the germline V gene. The CDR3 length is 14 residues. The ends were cut back, 4 bases at V and 5 bases at J, with 12 bases in the middle. The sequenced sample was blood. The sequence was collected from a man between 18 and 29 years old in good health. The chain carries TRBV2 and TRBJ1-5, with unresolved D. CDR3 region: CASSATPQYQPQHF. DNA for the CDR3: TGTGCCAGCAGTGCGACCCCCCAATATCAGCCCCAGCATTTT. Variable domain in full (rest from reference TRBV2 and TRBJ1-5): EPEVTQTPSHQVTQMGQEVILRCVPISNHLYFYWYRQILGQKVEFLVSFYNNEISEKSEIFDDQFSVERPDGSNFTLKIRSTKLEDSAMYFCASSATPQYQPQHFGDGTRLSIL.